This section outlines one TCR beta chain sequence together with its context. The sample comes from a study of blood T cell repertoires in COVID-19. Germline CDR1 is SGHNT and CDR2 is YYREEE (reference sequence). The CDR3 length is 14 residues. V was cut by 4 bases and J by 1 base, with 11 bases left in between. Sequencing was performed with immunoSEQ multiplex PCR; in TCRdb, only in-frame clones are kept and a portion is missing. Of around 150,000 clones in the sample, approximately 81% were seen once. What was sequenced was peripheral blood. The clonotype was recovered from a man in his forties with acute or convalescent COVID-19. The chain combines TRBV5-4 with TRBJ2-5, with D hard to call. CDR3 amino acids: CASSLLVAQETQYF. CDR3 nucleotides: TGTGCCAGCAGCCTCCTAGTGGCCCAAGAGACCCAGTACTTC.